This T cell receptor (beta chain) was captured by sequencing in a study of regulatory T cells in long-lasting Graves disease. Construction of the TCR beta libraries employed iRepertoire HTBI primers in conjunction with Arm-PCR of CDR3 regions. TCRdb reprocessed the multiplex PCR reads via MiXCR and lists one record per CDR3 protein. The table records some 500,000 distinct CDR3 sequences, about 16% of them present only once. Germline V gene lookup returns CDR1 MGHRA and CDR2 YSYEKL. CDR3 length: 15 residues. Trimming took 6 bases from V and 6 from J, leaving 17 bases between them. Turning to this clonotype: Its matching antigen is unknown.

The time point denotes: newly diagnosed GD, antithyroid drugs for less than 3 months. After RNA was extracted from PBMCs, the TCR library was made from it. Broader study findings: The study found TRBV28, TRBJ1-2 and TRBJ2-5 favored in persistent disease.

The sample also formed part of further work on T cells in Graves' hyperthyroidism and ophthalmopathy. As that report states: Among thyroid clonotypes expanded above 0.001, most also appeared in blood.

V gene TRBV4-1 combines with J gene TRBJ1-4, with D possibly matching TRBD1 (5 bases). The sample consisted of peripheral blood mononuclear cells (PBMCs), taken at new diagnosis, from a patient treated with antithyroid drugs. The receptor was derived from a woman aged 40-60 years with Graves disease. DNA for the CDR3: TGCGCCAGCAGAAAAGTCGGGGGTATTGATGAAAAACTGTTTTTT. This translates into CASRKVGGIDEKLFF.